A single sample gave rise to the 15 T cell receptor beta chains below, sequenced in a study of early T cells in non-severe SARS-CoV-2 infection. TCRdb ran MiXCR on the 5' RACE reads and lists one entry per CDR3 protein. The table has about 55,000 distinct CDR3 sequences, approximately 13% seen once; the top ten hold roughly 8.8%. The sample consisted of whole blood, taken at baseline. The receptors come from an adult who was a healthcare worker with PCR-confirmed SARS-CoV-2 infection or an uninfected control (not recorded which).

This clonotype was seen repeatedly, ten times or more. This rearrangement joins TRBV5-1 to TRBJ1-2, with D unclear. V lost 0 bases and J 4 bases, leaving 13 bases between the germline ends. The CDR3 has 15 residues. In germline, CDR1 is SGHRS, CDR2 YFSETQ. The CDR3 DNA sequence: TGCGCCAGCAGCTTGGGGGCACAAGAACCCTATGGCTACACCTTC. Amino acid sequence: CASSLGAQEPYGYTF.

This clonotype was counted many times. The chain recombines TRBV5-1 with TRBJ2-7; D is ambiguous. There are 14 residues in the CDR3. V shed 4 bases and J shed 5 bases, with 16 bases lying between them. Germline CDR1 reads SGHRS; CDR2 reads YFSETQ. CDR3 nucleotides: TGCGCCAGCAGCGCCGGGTTTACACGCGACGAGCAGTACTTC. Translated: CASSAGFTRDEQYF.

There are a few counts of this clonotype. This chain uses TRBV29-1 with TRBJ2-7; possibly TRBD1 for D (6 bases). Germline V gives CDR1 SQVTM, CDR2 ANQGSEA. V dropped 0 bases and J dropped 6 bases, with 18 bases sitting between them. The CDR3 runs 15 residues. CDR3 sequence reads: CSVEDPGRGKAEQYF. CDR3 nucleotide sequence: TGCAGCGTTGAAGATCCGGGCAGGGGAAAAGCCGAGCAGTACTTC.

This clonotype was recorded at least ten times. The chain links TRBV7-3 to TRBJ1-1; the D is unclear. V was pared by 5 bases and J by 0 bases, with 7 bases between. CDR3 length: 13 amino acids. Germline CDR1 SGHTA, CDR2 FQGTGA. This CDR3 reads CASSLSVNTEAFF. The CDR3, as DNA: TGTGCCAGCAGCCTATCAGTGAACACTGAAGCTTTCTTT. Full variable domain (missing parts from reference TRBV7-3 and TRBJ1-1): GAGVSQTPSNKVTEKGKYVELRCDPISGHTALYWYRQSLGQGPEFLIYFQGTGAADDSGLPNDRFFAVRPEGSVSTLKIQRTERGDSAVYLCASSLSVNTEAFFGQGTRLTVV.

This clonotype was recorded many times. This sequence joins TRBV27 and TRBJ2-7; D is ambiguous. There are 14 residues in the CDR3. Trimming removed 2 bases from V and 4 bases from J, with 12 bases in between. Germline CDR1 MNHEY, CDR2 SMNVEV (reference sequence). In DNA, the CDR3 is TGTGCCAGCAGTTTACGCGGACCATTTTACGAGCAGTACTTC. Protein: CASSLRGPFYEQYF.

The chain combines TRBV5-5 with TRBJ2-7; TRBD1 aligns across 7 bases. The V segment lost 1 base and the J segment 7 bases; nucleotides outside the gene matches: 5. CDR1 is SGHKS, CDR2 YYEKEE, per germline (reference sequence). This CDR3 contains 13 residues. CDR3 nucleotides: TGTGCCAGCAGCTTGATCCGGGGACAGGAGCAGTACTTC. Encoded protein: CASSLIRGQEQYF.

Ten or more counts support this clonotype. V usage is TRBV11-2 and J usage is TRBJ2-5; D is perhaps TRBD1 (6 bases). The CDR3 contains 13 residues. From germline, CDR1 is SGHAT and CDR2 FQNNGV. Trimming removed 6 bases from V and 1 base from J, with 9 bases in between. CDR3 sequence reads: CASRRGIQETQYF. CDR3 sequence (DNA): TGTGCCAGCAGAAGGGGGATCCAAGAGACCCAGTACTTC.

The chain uses TRBV7-9 and TRBJ1-6; 8 nucleotides match TRBD1. Germline CDR1 SEHNR, CDR2 FQNEAQ (reference sequence). The CDR3 is 16 residues long. Unmatched junction bases numbered 4, after V lost 3 bases and J lost 3 bases. The CDR3 nucleotides read TGTGCCAGCAGCTTCGGACAGGGTTTCTATAATTCACCCCTCCACTTT. It is translated as CASSFGQGFYNSPLHF. Full variable domain (remainder filled in from reference TRBV7-9 and TRBJ1-6): DTGVSQNPRHKITKRGQNVTFRCDPISEHNRLYWYRQTLGQGPEFLTYFQNEAQLEKSRLLSDRFSAERPKGSFSTLEIQRTEQGDSAMYLCASSFGQGFYNSPLHFGNGTRLTVT.

In its sample, this clonotype was seen many times. The chain links TRBV7-8 to TRBJ2-5; D is ambiguous. The CDR3 loop spans 14 amino acids. The ends were cut back, 1 base at V and 1 base at J, with 7 bases in the middle. CDR1 and CDR2 (germline): SGHVS, FQNEAQ. The CDR3 region is CASSLVGSQETQYF. DNA of the CDR3: TGTGCCAGCAGCTTAGTCGGCAGCCAAGAGACCCAGTACTTC.

This clonotype showed up just a few times. V and J are TRBV7-8 and TRBJ1-1; the D gene is possibly TRBD1 (5 bases). V was shortened by 5 bases and J by 4 bases, with 20 bases between the two germline ends. The CDR3 extends over 16 amino acids. CDR1 and CDR2 (germline): SGHVS, FQNEAQ. CDR3 region: CASSSSRGEIPTEAFF. As DNA, the CDR3 is TGTGCCAGCAGCAGCAGTCGGGGGGAGATCCCCACTGAAGCTTTCTTT.

This clonotype was observed many times. In DNA form, the CDR3 reads TGTGCCAGCAGCTCCCAACCCTACAATGAGCAGTTCTTC. Translation gives CASSSQPYNEQFF. The chain recombines TRBV7-2 with TRBJ2-1; no firm D call. With 4 bases removed from V and 2 bases from J, the gap between germline ends came to 6 bases. CDR3 length: 13 residues. Germline V gene sequence: CDR1 SGHTA, CDR2 FQGNSA.

This clonotype was observed a few times. The V gene is TRBV7-8, the J gene TRBJ1-2, with TRBD1 matching over 8 bases. From germline, CDR1 is SGHVS and CDR2 FQNEAQ. V was pared by 0 bases and J by 4 bases, with 1 base of the junction left unmatched. The CDR3 is 14 amino acids. DNA of the CDR3: TGTGCCAGCAGCTTAGCAGGGACAGGCTATGGCTACACCTTC. This sequence encodes CASSLAGTGYGYTF.

This rearrangement joins TRBV7-6 to TRBJ2-7; D uncertain. There are 11 residues in the CDR3. Between the trimmed V and J ends, which lost 1 base and 6 bases, there was a span of 4 bases. CDR1 and CDR2 (germline): SGHVS, FNYEAQ. The CDR3: CASSLVGEQYF. The CDR3 coding sequence is TGTGCCAGCAGCTTAGTAGGCGAGCAGTACTTC.

This clonotype occurred many times. The chain uses TRBV7-6 and TRBJ1-2, with D hard to call. The germline CDR1 and CDR2 sequences are SGHVS and FNYEAQ. The CDR3 is 13 residues long. V lost 1 base to trimming and J lost 5 bases, with 8 bases between them. The CDR3 here is CASSLGGYYGYTF. CDR3 DNA sequence: TGTGCCAGCAGCTTAGGAGGCTATTATGGCTACACCTTC.

This clonotype was seen at least ten times. The chain couples TRBV29-1 to TRBJ2-1; D might be TRBD2 (5 bases). CDR1 SQVTM and CDR2 ANQGSEA come from the germline V gene. V shed 6 bases and J shed 0 bases, with 15 bases lying between them. CDR3 length: 15 amino acids. In nucleotides, the CDR3 is TGCAGCGTGAAGGGCGGGTGGAGCTCCTACAATGAGCAGTTCTTC. As protein: CSVKGGWSSYNEQFF.